This TCR beta chain was documented in a study of OX40 agonist ivuxolimab in advanced cancers. Study context: Patients receiving dose escalation had hepatocellular carcinoma, melanoma, renal cell or head and neck cancer.

The ends lost 6 bases at V and 8 bases at J; junction bases unmatched: 12. Germline loops: CDR1 SQVTM, CDR2 ANQGSEA. There are 13 residues in the CDR3. Some clones are missing from TCRdb's copy, which holds only in-frame ones; the method was immunoSEQ multiplex PCR. The sample yields more than 50,000 clones, approximately 90% seen once. The material was CD4+ or CD8+ T cells sorted from blood, obtained in a trial of the OX40 agonist ivuxolimab. The chain uses TRBV29-1 and TRBJ1-2; TRBD1 agrees at 7 bases. The receptor was derived from an adult with an advanced solid tumor such as melanoma, head and neck, liver or kidney cancer. CDR3 DNA sequence: TGCAGCGTCGTACTTATGACAGGGAACGGCTACACCTTC. This codes for CSVVLMTGNGYTF.